Listed here is a single T cell receptor beta chain. The sample belongs to a study of blood T cell repertoires in COVID-19. In the authors' workflow: Amplification of reference gene primers was used by the study to estimate nucleated cell counts. Data came from immunoSEQ multiplex PCR; TCRdb stores just in-frame clones and leaves some out. The V and J calls and clone size are taken from that table; D and trimming were inferred from the DNA. Of about 74,000 clones listed, around 88% were seen once; the top ten hold 6.5% to 8.5%. The junction had 4 bases not matched to a gene; V was cut back by 10 bases and J by 5 bases. The CDR3 is made up of 12 amino acids. Germline CDR1 LNHDA, CDR2 SQIVND (reference sequence).

This clonotype originated in a woman aged 80 or over with acute or convalescent COVID-19. This rearrangement joins TRBV19 to TRBJ1-1, with 10 bases lining up with TRBD1. Sample: peripheral blood. Here the CDR3 reads CAIRTGGTEAFF. In DNA form, the CDR3 reads TGTGCCATAAGGACAGGGGGGACTGAAGCTTTCTTT. Full variable domain (rest looked up from reference TRBV19 and TRBJ1-1): DGGITQSPKYLFRKEGQNVTLSCEQNLNHDAMYWYRQDPGQGLRLIYYSQIVNDFQKGDIAEGYSVSREKKESFPLTVTSAQKNPTAFYLCAIRTGGTEAFFGQGTRLTVV.